The entry below gives a single T cell receptor (beta chain) sequence along with its context. The entry originates in a study of T cell changes during pregnancy in multiple sclerosis. Data came from immunoSEQ multiplex PCR; TCRdb stores just in-frame clones and leaves some out. The sample has 50,000 to 80,000 clones, roughly 90% seen once. Between the trimmed V and J ends, which lost 4 bases and 6 bases, there was a span of 14 bases. The CDR3 totals 14 residues. From germline, CDR1 is SGDLS and CDR2 YYNGEE. The chain joins TRBV9 to TRBJ2-1; maybe TRBD2 (5 bases). This receptor was identified in a female donor with multiple sclerosis, enrolled in a pregnancy study. The specimen was CD8+ T cells from peripheral blood mononuclear cells, collected before pregnancy. The DNA for the CDR3 is TGTGCCAGCAGCCCCCCAGGACTCGTCAATGAGCAGTTCTTC. This gives the protein CASSPPGLVNEQFF.